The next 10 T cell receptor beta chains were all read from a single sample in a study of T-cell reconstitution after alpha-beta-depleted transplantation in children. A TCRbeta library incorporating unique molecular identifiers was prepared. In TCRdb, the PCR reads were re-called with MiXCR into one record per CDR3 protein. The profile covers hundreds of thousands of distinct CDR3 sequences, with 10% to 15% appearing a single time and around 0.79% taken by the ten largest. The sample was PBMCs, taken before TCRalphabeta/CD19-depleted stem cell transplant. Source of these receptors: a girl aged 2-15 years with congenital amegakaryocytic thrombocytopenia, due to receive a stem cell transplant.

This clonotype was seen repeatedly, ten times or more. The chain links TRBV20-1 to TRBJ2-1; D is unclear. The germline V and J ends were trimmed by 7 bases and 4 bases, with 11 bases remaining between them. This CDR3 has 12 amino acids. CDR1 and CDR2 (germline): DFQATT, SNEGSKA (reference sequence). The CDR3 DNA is TGCAGTGGCTACTTCGGATACAATGAGCAGTTCTTC. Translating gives CSGYFGYNEQFF.

This chain's CDR3 is CASRIGGVAGELFF. The CDR3 region has the DNA TGTGCCAGCAGAATCGGGGGCGTCGCCGGGGAGCTGTTTTTT. The chain carries TRBV6-1 and TRBJ2-2, with D perhaps matching TRBD1 or TRBD2 (6 bases each). Germline V gene sequence: CDR1 MNHNS, CDR2 SASEGT. CDR3 length: 14 amino acids. V lost 6 bases to trimming and J lost 6 bases, with 14 bases between them.

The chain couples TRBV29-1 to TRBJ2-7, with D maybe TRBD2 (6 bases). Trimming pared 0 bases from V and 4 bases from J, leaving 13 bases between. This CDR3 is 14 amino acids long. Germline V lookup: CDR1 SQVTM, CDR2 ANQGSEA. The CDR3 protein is CSVEDPMGGYEQYF. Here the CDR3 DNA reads TGCAGCGTTGAAGATCCGATGGGGGGTTACGAGCAGTACTTC.

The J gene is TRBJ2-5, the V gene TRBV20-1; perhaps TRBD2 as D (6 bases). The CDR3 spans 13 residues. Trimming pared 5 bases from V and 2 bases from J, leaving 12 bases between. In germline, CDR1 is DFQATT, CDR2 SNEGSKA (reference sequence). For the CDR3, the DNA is TGCAGTGCTCCGGGACTGGAGCAAGAGACCCAGTACTTC. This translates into CSAPGLEQETQYF.

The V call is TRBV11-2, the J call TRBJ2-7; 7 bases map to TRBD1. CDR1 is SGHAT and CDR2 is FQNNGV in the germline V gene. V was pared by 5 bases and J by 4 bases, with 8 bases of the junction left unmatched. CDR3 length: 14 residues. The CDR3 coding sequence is TGTGCCAGCAGCGCATCGACAGGGAAGTACGAGCAGTACTTC. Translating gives CASSASTGKYEQYF.

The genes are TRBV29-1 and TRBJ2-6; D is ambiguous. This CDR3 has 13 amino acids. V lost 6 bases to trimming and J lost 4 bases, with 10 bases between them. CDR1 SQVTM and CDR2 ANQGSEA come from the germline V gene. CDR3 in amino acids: CSVEVGGANVLTF. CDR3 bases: TGCAGCGTCGAGGTAGGGGGGGCCAACGTCCTGACTTTC. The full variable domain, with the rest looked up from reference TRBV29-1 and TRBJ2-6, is SAVISQKPSRDICQRGTSLTIQCQVDSQVTMMFWYRQQPGQSLTLIATANQGSEATYESGFVIDKFPISRPNLTFSTLTVSNMSPEDSSIYLCSVEVGGANVLTFGAGSRLTVL.

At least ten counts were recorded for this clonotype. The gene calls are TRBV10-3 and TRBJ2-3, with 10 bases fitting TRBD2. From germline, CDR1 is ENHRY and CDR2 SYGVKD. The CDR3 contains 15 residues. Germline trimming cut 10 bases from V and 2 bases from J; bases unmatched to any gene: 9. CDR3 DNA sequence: TGTGCCACTAGGCCACTAGCGGGGCCCACAGATACGCAGTATTTT. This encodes CATRPLAGPTDTQYF.

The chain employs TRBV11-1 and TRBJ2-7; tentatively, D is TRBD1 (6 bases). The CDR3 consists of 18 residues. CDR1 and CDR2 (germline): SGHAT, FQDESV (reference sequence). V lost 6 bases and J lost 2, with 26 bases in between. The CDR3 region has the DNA TGTGCCAGCAGTGTGGACAGATACACAAGATTCCCACCCTACGAGCAGTACTTC. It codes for CASSVDRYTRFPPYEQYF.

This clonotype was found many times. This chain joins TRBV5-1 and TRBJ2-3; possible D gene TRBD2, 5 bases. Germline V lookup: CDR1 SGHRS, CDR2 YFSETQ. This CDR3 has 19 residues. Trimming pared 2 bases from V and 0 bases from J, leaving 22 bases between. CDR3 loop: CASSLRGRKTDSSTDTQYF. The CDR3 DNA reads TGCGCCAGCAGCTTACGAGGTAGAAAGACGGACTCTAGCACAGATACGCAGTATTTT. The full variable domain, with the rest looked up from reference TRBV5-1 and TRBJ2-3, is KAGVTQTPRYLIKTRGQQVTLSCSPISGHRSVSWYQQTPGQGLQFLFEYFSETQRNKGNFPGRFSGRQFSNSRSEMNVSTLELGDSALYLCASSLRGRKTDSSTDTQYFGPGTRLTVL.

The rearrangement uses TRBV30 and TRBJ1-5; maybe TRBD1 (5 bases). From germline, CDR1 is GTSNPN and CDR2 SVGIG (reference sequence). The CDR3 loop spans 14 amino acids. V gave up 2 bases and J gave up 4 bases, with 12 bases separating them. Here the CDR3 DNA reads TGTGCCTGGAGTTCAGGGACTGTTAATCAGCCCCAGCATTTT. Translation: CAWSSGTVNQPQHF.